The 25 T cell receptor beta chains given below trace back to one sample, sequenced in a study of control samples from healthy donors and cancer patients. Repertoires were generated with immunoSEQ multiplex PCR, while TCRdb's copy carries only in-frame clones and drops some. Among 69,000 or so clones listed, about 95% were seen once. The source material was blood. The receptors here all came from a woman in her thirties in good health.

The chain has TRBV28 and TRBJ1-6, with D unclear. Germline values: CDR1 MDHEN, CDR2 SYDVKM. V was pared by 4 bases and J by 0 bases, with 4 bases between. CDR3 length: 14 amino acids. The chain's CDR3 is CASSSSSYNSPLHF. CDR3 DNA sequence: TGTGCCAGCAGTTCAAGCTCCTATAATTCACCCCTCCACTTT.

This rearrangement joins TRBV7-9 to TRBJ1-2, with D perhaps matching TRBD1 (5 bases). Per the germline V gene, CDR1 is SEHNR and CDR2 is FQNEAQ (reference sequence). Trimming pared 5 bases from V and 7 bases from J, leaving 23 bases between. The CDR3 is made up of 16 amino acids. DNA of the CDR3: TGTGCCAGCAGCCAGACTCCGGGACCCTTGTTGCGTGGCTACACCTTC. Translating gives CASSQTPGPLLRGYTF.

This clone has more than one count but fewer than ten. This chain connects TRBV9 to TRBJ1-1, with D unresolved. The CDR3 has 13 residues. Germline assignment: CDR1 SGDLS and CDR2 YYNGEE. V lost 0 bases and J lost 3, with 6 bases in between. CDR3 in DNA: TGTGCCAGCAGCGTAGCCCACTACACTGAAGCTTTCTTT. It translates to CASSVAHYTEAFF.

This clone has a single count. This chain uses TRBV5-1 with TRBJ1-3; 7 bases align to TRBD1. This CDR3 spans 15 amino acids. Looked up from germline, CDR1 is SGHRS and CDR2 is YFSETQ. V shed 5 bases and J 3 bases; nucleotides not matched to a gene: 8. CDR3 nucleotides: TGCGCCAGCAGGGCTGACAGGGCTTTTGGAAACACCATATATTTT. This sequence encodes CASRADRAFGNTIYF. The full variable domain, with the rest looked up from reference TRBV5-1 and TRBJ1-3, is KAGVTQTPRYLIKTRGQQVTLSCSPISGHRSVSWYQQTPGQGLQFLFEYFSETQRNKGNFPGRFSGRQFSNSRSEMNVSTLELGDSALYLCASRADRAFGNTIYFGEGSWLTVV.

The genes are TRBV18 and TRBJ2-3; 14 nucleotides match TRBD2. The CDR3 loop spans 18 amino acids. The V gene's germline CDR1 is KGHSH and CDR2 LQKENI. Germline trimming cut 4 bases from V and 5 bases from J; bases unmatched to any gene: 11. The CDR3 DNA reads as TGTGCCAGCTCACTCCTGACTAGCGGGGGGGCCGGGAGAGATACGCAGTATTTT. It yields the protein CASSLLTSGGAGRDTQYF.

V is TRBV9 and J is TRBJ1-6, with D maybe TRBD1 (5 bases). The CDR3 spans 17 residues. Trimming took off 0 bases at V and 10 bases at J, with 20 bases between the two ends. The germline V gene encodes CDR1 SGDLS and CDR2 YYNGEE. CDR3: CASSVATGIGGGSPLHF. The CDR3 DNA reads as TGTGCCAGCAGCGTAGCAACCGGGATTGGGGGAGGATCACCCCTCCACTTT. The variable domain in full, completed from reference TRBV9 and TRBJ1-6, reads DSGVTQTPKHLITATGQRVTLRCSPRSGDLSVYWYQQSLDQGLQFLIQYYNGEERAKGNILERFSAQQFPDLHSELNLSSLELGDSALYFCASSVATGIGGGSPLHFGNGTRLTVT.

The chain has TRBV30 and TRBJ1-3, with TRBD1 as a possible D gene (5 bases). V gave up 5 bases and J gave up 4 bases, with 24 bases separating them. The CDR3 spans 17 residues. Per germline, CDR1 GTSNPN and CDR2 SVGIG (reference sequence). CDR3 residues: CAWAQGKVWGSGNTIYF. CDR3 in DNA: TGTGCCTGGGCGCAGGGAAAGGTATGGGGGTCCGGAAACACCATATATTTT.

The CDR3, as DNA: TGTGCCAGCAGTTCATGGGAGTTAGCGGGGGGGCCCGGGGAGCTGTTTTTT. Its protein is CASSSWELAGGPGELFF. The V call is TRBV28, the J call TRBJ2-2, with 11 bases matching TRBD2. The CDR3 is made up of 17 amino acids. The V and J ends lost 4 bases and 6 bases, in that order; junction bases with no gene match: 10. Germline CDR1 MDHEN, CDR2 SYDVKM.

This chain joins TRBV29-1 and TRBJ1-4, with no clear D. The CDR3 spans 13 residues. Deletions cut 5 bases from V and 7 bases from J, with 14 bases between. Germline-derived CDR1 and CDR2 are SQVTM and ANQGSEA. Written as DNA, the CDR3 is TGCAGCGTTAGAGGTGAGGGTGGTGAAAAACTGTTTTTT. Encoded protein: CSVRGEGGEKLFF.

The chain combines TRBV6-5 with TRBJ1-1; D not resolved. Germline assignment: CDR1 MNHEY and CDR2 SVGAGI. Trimming took off 7 bases at V and 1 base at J, with 4 bases between the two ends. This CDR3 is 11 amino acids long. The CDR3: CASKRNTEAFF. CDR3 bases: TGTGCCAGCAAGCGGAACACTGAAGCTTTCTTT.

The chain carries TRBV6-5 and TRBJ2-1; either TRBD1 or TRBD2 may supply D (5 bases each). Germline V gene sequence: CDR1 MNHEY, CDR2 SVGAGI. The CDR3 is 15 amino acids. The ends were cut back, 6 bases at V and 0 bases at J, with 12 bases in the middle. The CDR3 loop is CASRGPKTSYNEQFF. CDR3 in DNA: TGTGCCAGCAGGGGACCGAAAACCTCCTACAATGAGCAGTTCTTC.

The rearrangement links TRBV5-8 to TRBJ1-1; a weak D match, TRBD1 (5 bases). In germline, CDR1 is SGHTS, CDR2 YDEGEE. The germline V and J ends were trimmed by 2 bases and 0 bases, with 8 bases remaining between them. This CDR3 has 14 residues. CDR3 bases: TGTGCCAGCAGCTTAAGCAGGGTGAACACTGAAGCTTTCTTT. Its protein product is CASSLSRVNTEAFF.

The chain joins TRBV3-1 (or the pseudogene TRBV3-2) to TRBJ1-6; 7 positions agree with TRBD1. The germline V gene has CDR1 LGHDT and CDR2 YNNKEL (reference sequence). The CDR3 extends over 15 amino acids. V was clipped by 6 bases and J by 10 bases; unmatched bases: 12. CDR3 in amino acids: CASREGTVGTSPLHF. The CDR3 nucleotides are TGTGCCAGCAGGGAGGGGACAGTGGGTACCTCACCCCTCCACTTT.

This clone was seen a single time. This chain joins TRBV5-1 and TRBJ2-1; TRBD1 matches 7 bases. Losses at the gene ends were 0 bases for V and 8 bases for J; bases not matched to a gene: 11. The CDR3 runs 16 residues. Germline values: CDR1 SGHRS, CDR2 YFSETQ. CDR3 in DNA: TGCGCCAGCAGCTTGGCCGAGGGGGCCTCATTGGATGAGCAGTTCTTC. Its protein is CASSLAEGASLDEQFF.

This chain connects TRBV4-1 to TRBJ1-3; a possible D gene is TRBD1 (5 bases). In germline, CDR1 is MGHRA, CDR2 YSYEKL. The V end lost 2 bases, the J end lost 2 bases, and 13 bases lay between the germline ends. The length of the CDR3 is 16 residues. This CDR3 is CASSQFMGDAGNTIYF. Here the CDR3 DNA reads TGCGCCAGCAGCCAATTTATGGGGGACGCTGGAAACACCATATATTTT.

The chain carries TRBV19 and TRBJ1-2; D is perhaps TRBD1 (5 bases). CDR3 length: 16 residues. Trimming removed 4 bases at V and 8 bases at J, with 23 bases between. Germline V gives CDR1 LNHDA, CDR2 SQIVND (reference sequence). The CDR3 spells CASSTLGQGGPTGYTF. The CDR3 DNA reads as TGTGCCAGTAGTACCCTCGGGCAGGGAGGACCCACGGGCTACACCTTC.

The chain's CDR3 is CASTDRESNYGYTF. The CDR3 DNA follows: TGTGCCAGCACCGACCGTGAGAGCAACTATGGCTACACCTTC. The chain joins TRBV2 to TRBJ1-2; no firm D call. The CDR3 has 14 amino acids. Germline CDR1 reads SNHLY; CDR2 reads FYNNEI. V was pared by 7 bases and J by 2 bases, with 14 bases between.

The rearrangement joins TRBV6-1 to TRBJ2-7; D is possibly TRBD2 (5 bases). Germline V gene sequence: CDR1 MNHNS, CDR2 SASEGT. The CDR3 is made up of 14 amino acids. V shed 1 base and J shed 3 bases, with 10 bases lying between them. The CDR3, as DNA: TGTGCCAGCAGTGAAGGGGGAGCAAACTACGAGCAGTACGTC. Residues: CASSEGGANYEQYV.

The chain couples TRBV21-1 to TRBJ1-5; the table gives TRBD1 as D, unverified against the DNA. TRBV21-1 is a listed pseudogene. The CDR3 has 11 amino acids. The CDR3 loop is CASSQNQPQHF. CDR3 coding DNA: TGTGCCAGCAGCCAAAATCAGCCCCAGCATTTT.

On this clone itself: Germline is not matched at one junction end, which may reflect a read error. Other DNA sequences in the same sample also yield this CDR3. The V gene is TRBV6-2 or TRBV6-3, the J gene TRBJ1-2; unclear D gene. The CDR3 is made up of 14 amino acids. CDR1 is MNHEY, CDR2 SVGEGT, per germline. CDR3 bases: TGTGCCAGCAGTTACGGGCCAGCTAACTATGGTTACACCTTC. Protein sequence: CASSYGPANYGYTF.

The rearrangement links TRBV10-3 to TRBJ1-6; 7 nucleotides agree with TRBD1. The CDR3 has 20 amino acids. Germline V gene lookup returns CDR1 ENHRY and CDR2 SYGVKD. Germline trimming cut 4 bases from V and 0 bases from J; bases unmatched to any gene: 15. DNA of the CDR3: TGTGCCATCAGTGGACATCAGACAGGGTTGCTAAGCTCCTATAATTCACCCCTCCACTTT. Amino acids: CAISGHQTGLLSSYNSPLHF.

This clone was observed once. The chain employs TRBV3-1 (or the pseudogene TRBV3-2) and TRBJ1-2; D unclear. The V gene's germline CDR1 is LGHDT and CDR2 YNNKEL (reference sequence). Trimming pared 1 base from V and 0 bases from J, leaving 9 bases between. The CDR3 is made up of 15 amino acids. CDR3 DNA: TGTGCCAGCAGCCAAGTAAGGAGAGCTAACTATGGCTACACCTTC. Residues: CASSQVRRANYGYTF.

V is TRBV19 and J is TRBJ1-1; D is possibly TRBD1 (5 bases). V lost 6 bases and J lost 2, with 13 bases in between. Germline V gene data show CDR1 as LNHDA and CDR2 as SQIVND (reference sequence). The CDR3 length is 14 residues. The CDR3 sequence is CASRPVQGNTEAFF. The CDR3 nucleotides are TGTGCCAGTAGACCTGTCCAGGGTAACACTGAAGCTTTCTTT.

This clone was seen only once. The chain uses TRBV11-1 and TRBJ2-7; 13 bases are a match to TRBD2. Germline V gene sequence: CDR1 SGHAT, CDR2 FQDESV (reference sequence). This CDR3 region has 16 residues. After removal of 6 bases from V and 5 bases from J, the junction contained 10 bases not matched to a gene. CDR3 DNA sequence: TGTGCCAGCAGACCTGGACTAGCGGGGGTTTTAGACGAGCAGTACTTC. Translation: CASRPGLAGVLDEQYF.

CDR3: CASKGTGDNQPQHF. CDR3 DNA: TGTGCCAGCAAGGGAACAGGGGACAATCAGCCCCAGCATTTT. The genes are TRBV6-5 and TRBJ1-5; the match to TRBD1 covers 7 bases. This CDR3 is built from 14 residues. With V trimmed by 7 bases and J by 3 bases, 6 bases remained unmatched. The germline CDR1 and CDR2 sequences are MNHEY and SVGAGI.